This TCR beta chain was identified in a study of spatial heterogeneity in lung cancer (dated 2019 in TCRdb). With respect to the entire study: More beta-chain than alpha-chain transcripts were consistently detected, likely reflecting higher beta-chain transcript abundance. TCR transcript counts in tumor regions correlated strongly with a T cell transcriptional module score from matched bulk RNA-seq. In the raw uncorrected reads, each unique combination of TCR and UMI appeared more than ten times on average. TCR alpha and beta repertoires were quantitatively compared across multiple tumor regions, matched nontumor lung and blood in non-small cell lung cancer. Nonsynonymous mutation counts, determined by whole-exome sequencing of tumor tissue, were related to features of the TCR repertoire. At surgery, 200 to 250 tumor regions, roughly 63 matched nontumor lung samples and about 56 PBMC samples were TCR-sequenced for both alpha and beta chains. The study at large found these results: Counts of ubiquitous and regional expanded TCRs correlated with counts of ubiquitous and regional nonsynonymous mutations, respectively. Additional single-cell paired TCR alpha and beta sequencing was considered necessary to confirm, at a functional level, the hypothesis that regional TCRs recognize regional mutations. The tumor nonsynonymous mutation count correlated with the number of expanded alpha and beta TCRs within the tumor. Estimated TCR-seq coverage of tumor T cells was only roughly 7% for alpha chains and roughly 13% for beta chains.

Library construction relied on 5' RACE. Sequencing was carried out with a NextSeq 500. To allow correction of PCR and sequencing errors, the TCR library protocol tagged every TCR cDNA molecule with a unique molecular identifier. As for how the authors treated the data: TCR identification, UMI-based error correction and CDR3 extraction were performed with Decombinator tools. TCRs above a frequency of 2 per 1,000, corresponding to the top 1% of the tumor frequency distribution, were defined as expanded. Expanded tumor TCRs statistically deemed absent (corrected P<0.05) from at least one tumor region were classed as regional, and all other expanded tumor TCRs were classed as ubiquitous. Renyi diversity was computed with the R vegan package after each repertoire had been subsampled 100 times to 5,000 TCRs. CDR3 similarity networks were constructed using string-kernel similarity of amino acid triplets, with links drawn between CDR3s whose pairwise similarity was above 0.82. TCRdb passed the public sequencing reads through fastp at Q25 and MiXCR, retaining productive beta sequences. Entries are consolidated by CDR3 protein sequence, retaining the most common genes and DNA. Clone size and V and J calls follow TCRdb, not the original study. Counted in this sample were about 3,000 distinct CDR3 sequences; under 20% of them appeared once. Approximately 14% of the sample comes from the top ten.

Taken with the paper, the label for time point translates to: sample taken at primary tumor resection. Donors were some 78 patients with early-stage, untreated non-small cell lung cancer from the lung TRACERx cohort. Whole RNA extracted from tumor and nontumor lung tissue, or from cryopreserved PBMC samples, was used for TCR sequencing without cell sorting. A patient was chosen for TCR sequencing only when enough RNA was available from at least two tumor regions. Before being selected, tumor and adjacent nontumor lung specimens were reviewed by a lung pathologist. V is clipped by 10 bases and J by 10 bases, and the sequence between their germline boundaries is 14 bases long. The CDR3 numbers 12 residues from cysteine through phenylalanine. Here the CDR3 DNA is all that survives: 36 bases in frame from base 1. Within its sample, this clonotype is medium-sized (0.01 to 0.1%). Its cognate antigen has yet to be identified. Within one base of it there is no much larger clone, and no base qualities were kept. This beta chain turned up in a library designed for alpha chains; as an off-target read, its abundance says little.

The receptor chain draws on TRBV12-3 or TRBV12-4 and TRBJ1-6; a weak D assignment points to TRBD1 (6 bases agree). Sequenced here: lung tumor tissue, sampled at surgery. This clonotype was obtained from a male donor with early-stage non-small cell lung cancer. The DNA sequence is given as TGTGCCATAAAACAGGGAGTCTCACCCCTCCACTTT. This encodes CAIKQGVSPLHF.